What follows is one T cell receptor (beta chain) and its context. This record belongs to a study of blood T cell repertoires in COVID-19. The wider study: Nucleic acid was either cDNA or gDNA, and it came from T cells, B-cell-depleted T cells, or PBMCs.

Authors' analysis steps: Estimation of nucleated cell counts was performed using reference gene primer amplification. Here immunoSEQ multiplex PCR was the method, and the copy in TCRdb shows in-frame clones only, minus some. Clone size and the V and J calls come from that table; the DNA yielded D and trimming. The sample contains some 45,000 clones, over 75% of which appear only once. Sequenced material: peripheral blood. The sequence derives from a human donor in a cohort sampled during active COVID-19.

This chain's CDR3 is CSGSASSYNEQFF. The CDR3 DNA sequence: TGCAGCGGATCTGCTAGCTCCTACAATGAGCAGTTCTTC. The rearrangement links TRBV29-1 to TRBJ2-1; the D is unclear. CDR1 SQVTM and CDR2 ANQGSEA come from the germline V gene. V lost 7 bases to trimming and J lost 0 bases, with 10 bases between them. There are 13 residues in the CDR3.